The 19 T cell receptor beta chains below all came from one sample that was sequenced in a study of radiation and T cells in renal cell carcinoma. As for time point: baseline pretreatment blood. Treatment of the sample: 15 Gy SBRT to primary tumor, nephrectomy 4 weeks later. TCRdb keeps only in-frame clones here, not all; method: immunoSEQ multiplex PCR. The sample holds 130,000 to 150,000 clones, around 89% seen once. The source material was blood, sampled from a patient whose treatment included radiotherapy and nephrectomy. The receptors were sampled from a woman in her 70s with renal cell carcinoma.

V gene TRBV30 combines with J gene TRBJ2-3; D is unresolved. The CDR3 contains 16 residues. Germline CDR1 GTSNPN, CDR2 SVGIG (reference sequence). Trimming cost V 0 bases and J 3 bases, with 16 bases left between them. The CDR3 here is CAWSVALGHGTDTQYF. The CDR3 nucleotides read TGTGCCTGGAGTGTAGCTCTAGGCCATGGGACAGATACGCAGTATTTT.

This clone was recorded only once. The V and J genes are TRBV7-2 and TRBJ1-1; TRBD1 matches at 7 bases. Germline V gene lookup returns CDR1 SGHTA and CDR2 FQGNSA. The CDR3 has 13 residues. With V trimmed by 3 bases and J by 7 bases, 5 bases remained unmatched. CDR3 DNA sequence: TGTGCCAGCAGCTTCGGACAGGCTGGTGAAGCTTTCTTT. This codes for CASSFGQAGEAFF. Looking up the rest from reference TRBV7-2 and TRBJ1-1 gives the full variable domain: GAGVSQSPSNKVTEKGKDVELRCDPISGHTALYWYRQSLGQGLEFLIYFQGNSAPDKSGLPSDRFSAERTGGSVSTLTIQRTQQEDSAVYLCASSFGQAGEAFFGQGTRLTVV.

The V gene is TRBV13, the J gene TRBJ1-1; D unresolved. Trimming left V 6 bases short and J 0 bases short, with 14 bases between. The CDR3 totals 15 residues. The germline V gene encodes CDR1 PRHDT and CDR2 FYEKMQ (reference sequence). This chain's CDR3 is CASSLQLPMNTEAFF. DNA of the CDR3: TGTGCCAGCAGTCTACAGCTGCCCATGAACACTGAAGCTTTCTTT.

This chain links TRBV28 with TRBJ2-1; no reliable D call. Trimming cost V 5 bases and J 4 bases, with 9 bases left between them. The germline V gene has CDR1 MDHEN and CDR2 SYDVKM. CDR3 length: 13 residues. The CDR3 DNA reads as TGTGCCAGCAGTCCCGCCCCGTACAATGAGCAGTTCTTC. It codes for CASSPAPYNEQFF.

This clone has a single count. The chain has TRBV28 and TRBJ1-6; the match to TRBD1 covers 7 bases. Trimming at V came to 5 bases and at J to 7 bases, leaving 8 bases not matched to a gene. The CDR3 is 15 residues long. Germline-derived CDR1 and CDR2 are MDHEN and SYDVKM. CDR3 sequence reads: CASSPRQGPNSPLHF. CDR3 in DNA: TGTGCCAGCAGTCCCAGACAGGGACCCAATTCACCCCTCCACTTT.

V and J are TRBV7-2 and TRBJ1-5, with D unresolved. This CDR3 contains 15 residues. CDR1 is SGHTA and CDR2 is FQGNSA in the germline V gene. V was trimmed by 4 bases and J by 0 bases, leaving 10 bases between them. Here the CDR3 DNA reads TGTGCCAGCAGCTCGTCTGGGCTTAGCAATCAGCCCCAGCATTTT. Translation: CASSSSGLSNQPQHF.

This chain links TRBV4-2 with TRBJ2-1; 11 bases agree with TRBD2. The V gene end was trimmed by 1 base and the J gene end by 0 bases; junction bases not matched to a gene: 8. Germline CDR1 and CDR2: LGHNA and YNFKEQ. The CDR3 is 19 amino acids. The CDR3 here is CASSQATSGGLSSYNEQFF. The CDR3 nucleotides read TGTGCCAGCAGCCAAGCAACTAGCGGGGGCCTGAGCTCCTACAATGAGCAGTTCTTC.

This clone was seen a single time. The chain recombines TRBV15 with TRBJ1-2; perhaps TRBD1 as D (5 bases). The ends were cut back, 5 bases at V and 8 bases at J, with 18 bases in the middle. The germline V gene encodes CDR1 LNHNV and CDR2 YYDKDF (reference sequence). The CDR3 is 14 amino acids. CDR3 in amino acids: CATSGGERGQGYTF. The CDR3 DNA reads as TGTGCCACCAGCGGTGGGGAGAGGGGCCAGGGCTACACCTTC.

V gene TRBV30 combines with J gene TRBJ1-2; D gene unclear. V was trimmed by 2 bases and J by 8 bases, leaving 6 bases between them. This CDR3 has 10 amino acids. Germline-derived CDR1 and CDR2 are GTSNPN and SVGIG (reference sequence). CDR3 in amino acids: CAWSKGGYTF. In DNA, the CDR3 is TGTGCCTGGAGTAAGGGCGGCTACACCTTC.

In DNA form, the CDR3 reads TGTGCCAGCAGCTTATGGACAGCCCGCGGGGGACCCCTCTACGAGCAGTACTTC. Its translation: CASSLWTARGGPLYEQYF. This rearrangement joins TRBV11-2 to TRBJ2-7; tentatively, D is TRBD2 (7 bases). The germline V gene encodes CDR1 SGHAT and CDR2 FQNNGV. This CDR3 is built from 18 residues. Trimming removed 2 bases from V and 3 bases from J, with 23 bases in between.

The V and J genes are TRBV5-4 and TRBJ2-5; 8 nucleotides match TRBD2. The CDR3 consists of 15 residues. V lost 2 bases, J lost 2 bases, and 5 bases stayed unmatched. Germline V gene data show CDR1 as SGHNT and CDR2 as YYREEE (reference sequence). The CDR3 coding sequence is TGTGCCAGCAGCTTACGCGGGGGGAAACAAGAGACCCAGTACTTC. It is translated as CASSLRGGKQETQYF. Variable domain in full (rest from reference TRBV5-4 and TRBJ2-5): ETGVTQSPTHLIKTRGQQVTLRCSSQSGHNTVSWYQQALGQGPQFIFQYYREEENGRGNFPPRFSGLQFPNYSSELNVNALELDDSALYLCASSLRGGKQETQYFGPGTRLLVL.

The chain uses TRBV19 and TRBJ1-1; D gene ambiguous. The CDR3 totals 13 residues. CDR1 is LNHDA, CDR2 SQIVND, per germline (reference sequence). Between the trimmed V and J ends, which lost 3 bases and 3 bases, there was a span of 8 bases. As DNA, the CDR3 is TGTGCCAGTAGTATTAGACCGGACACTGAAGCTTTCTTT. This sequence encodes CASSIRPDTEAFF.

CDR3 loop: CASSRLGVSEKLFF. The CDR3 DNA reads TGTGCCAGCAGCCGGTTAGGGGTTAGTGAAAAACTGTTTTTT. The chain links TRBV7-2 to TRBJ1-4; a weak D match, TRBD1 (5 bases). Germline-derived CDR1 and CDR2 are SGHTA and FQGNSA. Trimming shortened V by 5 bases and J by 7 bases, and 14 bases separated the two germline ends. This CDR3 is 14 amino acids long.

The J gene is TRBJ2-3, the V gene TRBV7-2, with D hard to call. Trimming pared 1 base from V and 3 bases from J, leaving 11 bases between. Looked up from germline, CDR1 is SGHTA and CDR2 is FQGNSA. The length of the CDR3 is 15 residues. The CDR3 bases are TGTGCCAGCAGCTTAGGAGGAAGTGTTACAGATACGCAGTATTTT. Residues: CASSLGGSVTDTQYF. Full variable domain (outside the CDR3, taken from reference TRBV7-2 and TRBJ2-3): GAGVSQSPSNKVTEKGKDVELRCDPISGHTALYWYRQSLGQGLEFLIYFQGNSAPDKSGLPSDRFSAERTGGSVSTLTIQRTQQEDSAVYLCASSLGGSVTDTQYFGPGTRLTVL.

This chain uses TRBV28 with TRBJ1-4; D gene unclear. V lost 11 bases and J 8 bases, leaving 27 bases between the germline ends. Germline V gives CDR1 MDHEN, CDR2 SYDVKM. The CDR3 runs 16 residues. CDR3 protein: CASSTQQRAYDEKLFF. The CDR3 nucleotides read TGTGCCTCATCCACCCAGCAGAGGGCATACGACGAAAAACTGTTTTTT.

This chain connects TRBV6-5 to TRBJ2-7, with no clear D. The CDR3 spans 11 residues. With 6 bases removed from V and 4 bases from J, the gap between germline ends came to 7 bases. The germline V gene has CDR1 MNHEY and CDR2 SVGAGI. The CDR3 reads CASSHKYEQYF. Here the CDR3 DNA reads TGTGCCAGCAGCCATAAATACGAGCAGTACTTC.

The chain combines TRBV19 with TRBJ2-7, with 11 bases fitting TRBD1. The CDR3 extends over 12 amino acids. Germline values: CDR1 LNHDA, CDR2 SQIVND (reference sequence). Trimming removed 7 bases from V and 6 bases from J; junction bases left unmatched: 2. Here the CDR3 reads CASTDRGLEQYF. CDR3 DNA: TGTGCCAGTACGGACAGGGGGCTCGAGCAGTACTTC.

CDR3 amino acids: CASSEFGGRGSEQFF. The CDR3 DNA is TGTGCCAGCAGTGAATTCGGGGGGCGAGGGAGTGAGCAGTTCTTC. The chain employs TRBV6-1 and TRBJ2-1; D might be TRBD2 (7 bases). Deletions cut 2 bases from V and 9 bases from J, with 17 bases between. CDR1 and CDR2 (germline): MNHNS, SASEGT. The CDR3 is 15 residues long.

The J gene is TRBJ1-1, the V gene TRBV27; D is possibly TRBD1 (6 bases). This CDR3 is built from 14 residues. Trimming left V 5 bases short and J 4 bases short, with 14 bases between. Germline CDR1 MNHEY, CDR2 SMNVEV (reference sequence). The chain's CDR3 is CASSAQGRSTEAFF. The DNA of the CDR3 is TGTGCCAGCAGTGCACAGGGCCGGAGCACTGAAGCTTTCTTT.